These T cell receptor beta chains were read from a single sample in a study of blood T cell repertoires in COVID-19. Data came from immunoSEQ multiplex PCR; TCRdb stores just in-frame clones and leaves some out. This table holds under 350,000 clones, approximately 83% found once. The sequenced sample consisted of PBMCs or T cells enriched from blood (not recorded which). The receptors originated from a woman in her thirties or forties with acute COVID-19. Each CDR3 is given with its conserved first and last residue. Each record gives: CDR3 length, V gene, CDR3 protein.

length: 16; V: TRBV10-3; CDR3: CAISEGDRSGNQPQHF
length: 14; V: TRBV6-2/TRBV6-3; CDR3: CASSRPGLAYEQYF
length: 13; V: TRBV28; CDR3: CASGASSYNEQFF
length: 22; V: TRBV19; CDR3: CASSKKVTGVVYGAPNTGELFF
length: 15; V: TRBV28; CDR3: CASSWSQAYNSPLHF
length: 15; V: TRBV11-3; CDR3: CASSLGQGRNQPQHF
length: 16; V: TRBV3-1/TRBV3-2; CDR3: CASSQDPAGGGSTQYF
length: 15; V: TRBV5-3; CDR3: CARSLDRGYTDTQYF
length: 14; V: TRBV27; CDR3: CASSPGAFNEKLFF
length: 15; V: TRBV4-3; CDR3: CASSQARGGAYEQYF
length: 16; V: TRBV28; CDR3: CASSLSLAGRLDTQYF
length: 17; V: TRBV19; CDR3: CASSIVSPTGGMETQYF
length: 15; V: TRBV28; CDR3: CASSPGTDRVYGYTF
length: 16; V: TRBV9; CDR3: CASSVGGDRVTGELFF
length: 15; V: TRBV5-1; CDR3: CASSLALASLETQYF
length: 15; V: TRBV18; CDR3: CASSPEALGAYGYTF
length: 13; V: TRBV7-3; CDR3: CASSSGTSSPLHF
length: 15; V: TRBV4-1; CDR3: CASSQESTGGYEQYF
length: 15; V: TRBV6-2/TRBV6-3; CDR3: CASSWGGGNYNEQFF
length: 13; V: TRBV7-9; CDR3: CASSLGQFEAQHF
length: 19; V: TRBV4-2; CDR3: CASSQDLLGLALSTDTQYF
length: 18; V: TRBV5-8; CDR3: CASSLRRTGGAVSYGYTF
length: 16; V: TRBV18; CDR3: CASPEAGTSGTYEQYF
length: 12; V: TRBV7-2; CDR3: CASSLYTDTQYF
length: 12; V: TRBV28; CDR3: CATRRGLETQYF
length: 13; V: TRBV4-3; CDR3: CASSQDSYEKLFF
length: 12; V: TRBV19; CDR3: CASGSSGNTIYF
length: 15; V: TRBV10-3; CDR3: CAIRGQTGGSYEQYF
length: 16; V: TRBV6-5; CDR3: CASSYSINTGSTEAFF
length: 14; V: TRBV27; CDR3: CASSLRDYSYEQYF
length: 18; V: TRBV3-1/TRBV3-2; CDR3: CASSPFRLAPSSYNEQFF
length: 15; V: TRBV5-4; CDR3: CASSLGQDSSYEQYF
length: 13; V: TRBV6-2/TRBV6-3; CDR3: CASSLSGPQPQHF
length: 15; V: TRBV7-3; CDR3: CASSLKAGGTVEQFF
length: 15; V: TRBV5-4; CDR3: CASSLVREPYNEQFF
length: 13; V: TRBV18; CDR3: CASSPTGVETQYF
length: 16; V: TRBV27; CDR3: CATIGQTRTGGYGYTF
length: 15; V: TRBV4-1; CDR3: CASSQTSGGFYEQYF
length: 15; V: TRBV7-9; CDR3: CASSLVSSGSYEQYF
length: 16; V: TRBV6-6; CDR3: CASSYSWGGSNNEQFF
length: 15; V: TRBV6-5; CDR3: CASSSRDKVNYGYTF
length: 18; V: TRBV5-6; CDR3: CASSFVSSGTAPTYEQYF
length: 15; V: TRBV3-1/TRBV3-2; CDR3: CASSHDRLTNYGYTF
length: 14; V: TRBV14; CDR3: CASSQVGQIYGYTF
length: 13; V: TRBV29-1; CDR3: CSVGHGNTDTQYF
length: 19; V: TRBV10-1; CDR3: CASRGANPGTGQNLGEQYF
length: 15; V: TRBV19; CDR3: CASSEGTTTSGPQHF
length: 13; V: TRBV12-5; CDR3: CASGDNSNQPQHF
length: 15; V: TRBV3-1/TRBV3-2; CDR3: CASSQEGGGGAEAFF
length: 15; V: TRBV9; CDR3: CASSAAGEAGNTIYF
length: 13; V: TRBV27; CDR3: CASSPRTGYLQYF
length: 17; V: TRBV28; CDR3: CASNPRMRPESYYGYTF
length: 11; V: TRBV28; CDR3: CASSFKLIQYF